This TCR beta chain is drawn from a study of beta chain features in type 1 diabetes. This clone turned up a few times. Mismatch with germline at one junction end may stem from a read error. There was one heparinised blood draw per donor, averaging roughly 110 mL. Expressed TCRB transcripts were sequenced because the entire RNA isolate underwent reverse transcription. The data were produced by immunoSEQ multiplex PCR, yet TCRdb's version contains in-frame clones alone and is incomplete. The sample lists some 240,000 clones, about 11% occurring once. The CDR3 has 12 amino acids. Per the germline V gene, CDR1 is SGHTA and CDR2 is FQGNSA.

This TCR came from a man younger than 30 in good health. The sequenced sample consisted of central memory CD4+ T cells from blood. The chain links TRBV7-2 to TRBJ2-5; D uncertain. The CDR3 protein is CASSPGPRKVNF. DNA for the CDR3: TGTGCCAGCAGCCCTGGGCCGCGAAAGGTGAACTTC.